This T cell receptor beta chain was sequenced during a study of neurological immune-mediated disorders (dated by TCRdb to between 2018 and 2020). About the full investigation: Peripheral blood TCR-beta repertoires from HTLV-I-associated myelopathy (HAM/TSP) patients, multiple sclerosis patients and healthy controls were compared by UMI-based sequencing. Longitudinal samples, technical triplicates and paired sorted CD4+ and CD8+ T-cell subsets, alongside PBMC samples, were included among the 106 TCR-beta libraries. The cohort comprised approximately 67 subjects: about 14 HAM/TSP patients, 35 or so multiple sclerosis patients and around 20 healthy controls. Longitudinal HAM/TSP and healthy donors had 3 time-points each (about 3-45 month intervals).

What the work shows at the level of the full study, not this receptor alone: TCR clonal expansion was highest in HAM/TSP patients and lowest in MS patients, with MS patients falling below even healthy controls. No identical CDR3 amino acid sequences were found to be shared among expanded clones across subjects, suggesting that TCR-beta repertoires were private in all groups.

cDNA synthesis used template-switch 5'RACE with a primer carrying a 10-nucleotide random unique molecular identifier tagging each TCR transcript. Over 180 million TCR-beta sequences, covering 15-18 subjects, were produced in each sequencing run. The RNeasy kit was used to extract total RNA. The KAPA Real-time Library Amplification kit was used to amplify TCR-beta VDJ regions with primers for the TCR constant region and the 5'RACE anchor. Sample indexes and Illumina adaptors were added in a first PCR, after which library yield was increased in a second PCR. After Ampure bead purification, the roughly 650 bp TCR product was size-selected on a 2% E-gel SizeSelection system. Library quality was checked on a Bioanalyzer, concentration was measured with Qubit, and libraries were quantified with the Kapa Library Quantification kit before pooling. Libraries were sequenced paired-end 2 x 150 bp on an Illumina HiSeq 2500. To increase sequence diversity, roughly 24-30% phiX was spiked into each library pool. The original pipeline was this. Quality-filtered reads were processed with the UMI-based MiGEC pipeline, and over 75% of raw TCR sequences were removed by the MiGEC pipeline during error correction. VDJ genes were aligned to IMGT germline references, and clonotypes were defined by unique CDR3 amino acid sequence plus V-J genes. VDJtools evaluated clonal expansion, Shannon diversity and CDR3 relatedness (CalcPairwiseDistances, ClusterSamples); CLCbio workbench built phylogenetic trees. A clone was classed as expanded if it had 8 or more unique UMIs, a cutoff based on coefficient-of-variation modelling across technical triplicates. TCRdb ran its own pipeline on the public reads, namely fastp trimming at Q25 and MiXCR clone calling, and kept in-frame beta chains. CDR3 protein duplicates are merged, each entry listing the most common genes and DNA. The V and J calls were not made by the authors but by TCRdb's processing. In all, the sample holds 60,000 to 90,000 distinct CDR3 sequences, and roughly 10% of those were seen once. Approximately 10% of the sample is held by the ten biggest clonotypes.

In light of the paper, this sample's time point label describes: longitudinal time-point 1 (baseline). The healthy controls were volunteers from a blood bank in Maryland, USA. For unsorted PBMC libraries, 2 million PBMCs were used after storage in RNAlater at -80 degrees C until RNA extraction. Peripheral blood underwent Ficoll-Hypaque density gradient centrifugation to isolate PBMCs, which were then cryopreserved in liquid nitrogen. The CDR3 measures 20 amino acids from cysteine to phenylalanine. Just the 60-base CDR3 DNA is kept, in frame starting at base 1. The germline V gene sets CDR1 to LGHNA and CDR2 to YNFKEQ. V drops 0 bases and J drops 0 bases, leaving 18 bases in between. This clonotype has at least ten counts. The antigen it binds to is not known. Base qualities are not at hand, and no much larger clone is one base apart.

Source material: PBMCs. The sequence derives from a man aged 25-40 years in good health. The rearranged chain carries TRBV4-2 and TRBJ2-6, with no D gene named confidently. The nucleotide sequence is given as TGTGCCAGCAGCCAAGACGTTTTAGTTTACGGATCCTCTGGGGCCAACGTCCTGACTTTC. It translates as CASSQDVLVYGSSGANVLTF.